This T cell receptor (beta chain) was captured in a study of identical twins. General study results and limits: Insertions were fewer in abundant cord blood beta clonotypes, whereas memory repertoires showed none of this pattern. Low generation-probability sequences were in excess among twin-shared out-of-frame alpha sequences.

Only a few counts were recorded for this clonotype. As yet, its antigen is unknown. V gave up 4 bases and J gave up 5 bases, with 17 bases separating them. This CDR3 is built from 15 residues. CDR1 is SEHNR, CDR2 FQNEAQ, per germline (reference sequence). A universal primer site arose from template switching, and cDNA bore unique molecular identifiers. TCRdb reanalysed the 5' RACE reads using MiXCR and keeps one entry per CDR3 protein. The sample carries 500,000 to 650,000 distinct CDR3 sequences, under 25% recorded once. This same sample was also taken into another study, of yellow fever vaccine responses in identical twins. That work contributes: Reportedly, the T cell response mounted by twins to vaccine seemed partly convergent, partly personalized.

The sequenced sample consisted of CD4+ T cells sorted from blood. The source is a woman aged 18-29 years in good health. The chain uses TRBV7-9 and TRBJ1-2, with D possibly being TRBD1 (6 bases). The CDR3 spells CASSSRDTEYYGYTF. CDR3 coding DNA: TGTGCCAGCAGCTCCCGGGACACGGAATATTATGGCTACACCTTC.